The 24 T cell receptor beta chains presented below share a single source sample, sequenced in a study of T cell changes during pregnancy in multiple sclerosis. The table came from immunoSEQ multiplex PCR; TCRdb's copy has only in-frame clones and leaves some out. Seen here are roughly 70,000 clones, around 85% observed once, and the top ten hold 3.3%. The input for sequencing was peripheral blood, taken before pregnancy. The receptors shown here come from a female donor with multiple sclerosis, enrolled in a pregnancy study.

This chain uses TRBV10-1 with TRBJ2-7; 8 positions agree with TRBD1. There are 15 residues in the CDR3. V dropped 5 bases and J dropped 5; count of bases not matched to a gene: 11. Germline assignment: CDR1 WNHNN and CDR2 SYGVQD (reference sequence). CDR3 nucleotides: TGCGCCAGCAGTTTAAGTGGACAGGGTGCCCACGAGCAGTACTTC. Translated: CASSLSGQGAHEQYF.

The V gene is TRBV7-8, the J gene TRBJ2-6; D is unresolved. CDR3 length: 14 amino acids. Trimming took 2 bases from V and 8 from J, leaving 10 bases between them. CDR1 and CDR2 (germline): SGHVS, FQNEAQ. The CDR3 DNA is TGTGCCAGCAGCTTATTGGCAGGATCCAACGTCCTGACTTTC. As protein: CASSLLAGSNVLTF.

The chain links TRBV19 to TRBJ1-1; a possible D gene is TRBD1 (5 bases). Looked up from germline, CDR1 is LNHDA and CDR2 is SQIVND (reference sequence). V lost 9 bases and J lost 6, with 17 bases in between. CDR3 size: 13 residues. CDR3 in DNA: TGTGCCAGCGCCACCCAGGGAAACGCTGAAGCTTTCTTT. It encodes CASATQGNAEAFF. Looking up the rest from reference TRBV19 and TRBJ1-1 gives the full variable domain: DGGITQSPKYLFRKEGQNVTLSCEQNLNHDAMYWYRQDPGQGLRLIYYSQIVNDFQKGDIAEGYSVSREKKESFPLTVTSAQKNPTAFYLCASATQGNAEAFFGQGTRLTVV.

The chain uses TRBV27 and TRBJ1-1; D is unclear. V lost 0 bases, J lost 3 bases, and 8 bases lay in between. The length of the CDR3 is 14 residues. Germline CDR1 and CDR2: MNHEY and SMNVEV (reference sequence). The DNA of the CDR3 is TGTGCCAGCAGTTTATCGATTGAGTACACTGAAGCTTTCTTT. It is translated as CASSLSIEYTEAFF.

The chain is built from TRBV5-4 and TRBJ2-7; D uncertain. Germline V gene lookup returns CDR1 SGHNT and CDR2 YYREEE (reference sequence). The CDR3 is 16 residues long. V lost 0 bases and J 1 base, leaving 14 bases between the germline ends. In DNA, the CDR3 is TGTGCCAGCAGCTTGGTGGTGTCTAGTCGGTCCTACGAGCAGTACTTC. Amino acids: CASSLVVSSRSYEQYF.

The CDR3 bases are TGTGCCAGCAGCTCCCTCGGGGGACTCTACAATGAGCAGTTCTTC. The encoded protein is CASSSLGGLYNEQFF. V gene TRBV7-9 combines with J gene TRBJ2-1; D is perhaps TRBD2 (6 bases). Germline V gives CDR1 SEHNR, CDR2 FQNEAQ (reference sequence). CDR3 size: 15 residues. V lost 4 bases to trimming and J lost 3 bases, with 13 bases between them.

This chain connects TRBV7-9 to TRBJ1-1; 7 nucleotides agree with TRBD1. Trimming cost V 0 bases and J 7 bases; bases outside gene matches: 8. Germline V lookup: CDR1 SEHNR, CDR2 FQNEAQ (reference sequence). The CDR3 spans 15 residues. CDR3 sequence reads: CASSLAGQWRLEAFF. In DNA, the CDR3 is TGTGCCAGCAGCTTAGCGGGACAGTGGAGACTTGAAGCTTTCTTT.

The chain joins TRBV28 to TRBJ1-5; 8 positions match TRBD1. This CDR3 is 14 amino acids long. Per germline, CDR1 MDHEN and CDR2 SYDVKM. Trimming removed 4 bases from V and 4 bases from J; junction bases left unmatched: 3. The CDR3 reads CASSSGGANQPQHF. In DNA form, the CDR3 reads TGTGCCAGCAGTTCAGGGGGCGCGAATCAGCCCCAGCATTTT.

This clone was observed once. This chain connects TRBV7-2 to TRBJ1-5, with 8 bases aligning to TRBD1. Germline V CDR1 and CDR2: SGHTA, FQGNSA. The J segment lost 0 bases and the V segment lost 1 base, leaving 5 bases of the junction unmatched. The CDR3 spans 17 residues. CDR3 region: CASSLVSTGDSNQPQHF. CDR3 bases: TGTGCCAGCAGCTTAGTATCGACAGGGGATAGCAATCAGCCCCAGCATTTT.

This chain links TRBV4-2 with TRBJ2-7; TRBD2 matches at 8 bases. J lost 3 bases, V lost 0 bases, and 10 bases had no gene match. This CDR3 is built from 17 residues. Germline V lookup: CDR1 LGHNA, CDR2 YNFKEQ. The CDR3 reads CASSQDGPASGFYEQYF. CDR3 nucleotides: TGTGCCAGCAGCCAAGATGGCCCCGCTAGCGGGTTCTACGAGCAGTACTTC.

The rearrangement links TRBV10-3 to TRBJ1-1; D is unclear. Trimming cost V 2 bases and J 4 bases, with 14 bases left between them. This CDR3 has 15 amino acids. CDR1 is ENHRY, CDR2 SYGVKD, per germline. The CDR3, as DNA: TGTGCCATCAGTGAGGTTTCTCTTCCCGGCACTGAAGCTTTCTTT. Its translation: CAISEVSLPGTEAFF.

The gene calls are TRBV14 and TRBJ1-3; 7 positions match TRBD1. This CDR3 spans 16 amino acids. In germline, CDR1 is SGHDN, CDR2 FVKESK. V gave up 1 base and J gave up 4 bases; unmatched junction bases: 7. As DNA, the CDR3 is TGTGCCAGCAGCCAAGTACGAAGGGGGCTCGGAAACACCATATATTTT. Its translation: CASSQVRRGLGNTIYF. The whole variable domain, filled in from reference TRBV14 and TRBJ1-3, reads EAGVTQFPSHSVIEKGQTVTLRCDPISGHDNLYWYRRVMGKEIKFLLHFVKESKQDESGMPNNRFLAERTGGTYSTLKVQPAELEDSGVYFCASSQVRRGLGNTIYFGEGSWLTVV.

The rearrangement joins TRBV5-1 to TRBJ2-3; TRBD2 agrees at 11 bases. This CDR3 contains 16 residues. V shed 4 bases, J shed 4 bases, and the junction held 8 bases outside the gene matches. The germline gives CDR1 SGHRS, CDR2 YFSETQ. CDR3 protein: CASSPGLAGRADTQYF. The CDR3 DNA is TGCGCCAGCAGCCCAGGACTAGCGGGTCGGGCAGATACGCAGTATTTT.

The V and J genes are TRBV7-7 and TRBJ2-2; 12 bases line up with TRBD2. The CDR3 totals 14 residues. The junction had 7 bases not matched to a gene; V was cut back by 11 bases and J by 6 bases. Germline CDR1 reads SSHAT; CDR2 reads FNYEAQ (reference sequence). CDR3 residues: CACSSGGAAGELFF. CDR3 nucleotides: TGTGCCTGCTCTAGCGGGGGGGCCGCCGGGGAGCTGTTTTTT.

The rearrangement joins TRBV4-2 to TRBJ2-1; the match to TRBD2 covers 7 bases. The CDR3 contains 19 residues. CDR1 and CDR2 from the germline V gene are LGHNA and YNFKEQ. The J segment lost 2 bases and the V segment lost 0 bases, leaving 13 bases of the junction unmatched. The CDR3 bases are TGTGCCAGCAGCCAAGATCTTGAGGGAGGGTTTATCACCTACAATGAGCAGTTCTTC. Translation gives CASSQDLEGGFITYNEQFF.

This clone was picked up a small number of times. The V gene is TRBV7-3, the J gene TRBJ1-1, with 9 positions matching TRBD1. Germline CDR1 reads SGHTA; CDR2 reads FQGTGA. The CDR3 is 16 residues long. Germline trimming cut 6 bases from V and 5 bases from J; bases unmatched to any gene: 13. CDR3 coding DNA: TGTGCCAGCAGTCCTGCGGGACAGGGATCTTGGACTGAAGCTTTCTTT. It specifies CASSPAGQGSWTEAFF.

The CDR3 protein is CASSLDQGGNYEQYF. The CDR3 DNA is TGTGCCAGCAGCTTAGACCAGGGGGGAAACTACGAGCAGTACTTC. The chain is built from TRBV7-2 and TRBJ2-7; maybe TRBD1 (7 bases). This CDR3 contains 15 residues. The germline CDR1 and CDR2 sequences are SGHTA and FQGNSA. With 1 base removed from V and 3 bases from J, the gap between germline ends came to 13 bases.

The V gene is TRBV30, the J gene TRBJ1-6; D might be TRBD1 (5 bases). Trimming stripped 5 bases from V and 3 bases from J, with 11 bases between. This CDR3 contains 14 residues. Germline V gene sequence: CDR1 GTSNPN, CDR2 SVGIG (reference sequence). In nucleotides, the CDR3 is TGTGCCTGGGACAGACTTAACTATAATTCACCCCTCCACTTT. Translated, it gives CAWDRLNYNSPLHF.

V gene TRBV30 combines with J gene TRBJ1-2, with 7 bases identical to TRBD1. Germline V lookup: CDR1 GTSNPN, CDR2 SVGIG (reference sequence). This CDR3 has 14 amino acids. Trimming at V came to 0 bases and at J to 2 bases, leaving 3 bases not matched to a gene. CDR3 sequence reads: CAWSVRRGNYGYTF. The CDR3 DNA follows: TGTGCCTGGAGTGTACGCAGGGGGAACTATGGCTACACCTTC. The variable domain in full, completed from reference TRBV30 and TRBJ1-2, reads SQTIHQWPATLVQPVGSPLSLECTVEGTSNPNLYWYRQAAGRGLQLLFYSVGIGQISSEVPQNLSASRPQDRQFILSSKKLLLSDSGFYLCAWSVRRGNYGYTFGSGTRLTVV.

The V gene is TRBV23-1, the J gene TRBJ1-2, with 7 bases matching TRBD1. TRBV23-1 falls under the ORF class, with uncertain function. This CDR3 has 18 amino acids. V shed 1 base, J shed 7 bases, and the junction held 18 bases outside the gene matches. In DNA, the CDR3 is TGCGCCAGCAGTCAATGGACGGGACAGCCTGACGTCCGAGCTGGCTACACCTTC. This codes for CASSQWTGQPDVRAGYTF.

The chain couples TRBV27 to TRBJ1-6; 9 bases match TRBD1. This CDR3 comprises 15 residues. The germline V gene encodes CDR1 MNHEY and CDR2 SMNVEV (reference sequence). After removal of 7 bases from V and 9 bases from J, the junction contained 10 bases not matched to a gene. The CDR3 nucleotides read TGTGCCAGCAAGGTCGGGACAGGGTGGGCTTCACCCCTCCACTTT. Its translation: CASKVGTGWASPLHF.

The chain links TRBV7-8 to TRBJ2-4; D gene unclear. The germline V gene has CDR1 SGHVS and CDR2 FQNEAQ. V lost 5 bases and J 5 bases, leaving 16 bases between the germline ends. The CDR3 is 15 amino acids. CDR3 nucleotides: TGTGCCAGCAGCGTAGGCCGGCGCGGTGAAAACATTCAGTACTTC. Residues: CASSVGRRGENIQYF.

The genes are TRBV27 and TRBJ2-7; 16 nucleotides align to TRBD2. CDR1 and CDR2 from the germline V gene are MNHEY and SMNVEV (reference sequence). V was clipped by 5 bases and J by 2 bases; unmatched bases: 12. There are 19 residues in the CDR3. The CDR3 DNA is TGTGCCAGCAGTGGCCCGGGACTAGCGGGAGGGCCCCGCACCTACGAGCAGTACTTC. This encodes CASSGPGLAGGPRTYEQYF.

J is TRBJ1-2 and V is TRBV10-2; possible D gene TRBD1, 6 bases. The germline V gene encodes CDR1 WSHSY and CDR2 SAAADI. The CDR3 has 13 amino acids. V dropped 5 bases and J dropped 8 bases, with 15 bases sitting between them. In DNA form, the CDR3 reads TGCGCCAGCAGTACGACTGGGGGCTACGGCTACACCTTC. It yields the protein CASSTTGGYGYTF.